A selection of T cell receptor beta chains follows, all from one sample in a study of Ad26.COV2.S vaccination and SARS-CoV-2 variants. Using immunoSEQ multiplex PCR, the repertoire was profiled, and TCRdb retains in-frame clones only, with some absent. This repertoire shows about 400,000 clones, 75% to 90% found once; its top ten account for about 1.9%. The material was peripheral blood, obtained in a trial of Ad26.COV2.S vaccine versus placebo. These receptors all stem from a person between 18 and 60 years old who received the Ad26.COV2.S COVID-19 vaccine or a placebo. CDR3s include the opening cysteine and the closing phenylalanine or tryptophan. The D gene is left open where the match is weak. Not all rows give a size; the values are once, few, many and, for expanded clones, a class.

j_call v_call clone_size d_call cdr3_aa cdr3_nt
TRBJ1-2 TRBV3-1/TRBV3-2 . . CASSQVRDGYTF TGTGCCAGCAGCCAGGTGAGGGATGGCTACACCTTC
TRBJ1-2 TRBV28 . TRBD1 CASSLRGRGGYTF TGTGCCAGCAGTTTAAGGGGGCGCGGCGGCTACACCTTC
TRBJ1-1 TRBV4-1 few . CASSQVRVNTEAFF TGCGCCAGCAGCCAAGTGAGAGTGAACACTGAAGCTTTCTTT
TRBJ1-2 TRBV30 . TRBD1 CAWTSRDRAYGYTF TGTGCCTGGACCAGCCGGGACAGGGCCTATGGCTACACCTTC
TRBJ2-5 TRBV19 . TRBD1 CASSTGTGGAETQYF TGTGCCAGTAGTACCGGGACAGGGGGCGCAGAGACCCAGTACTTC
TRBJ2-1 TRBV24-1 once . CATSDRDRSSNEQFF TGTGCCACCAGTGACCGGGACCGATCGTCCAATGAGCAGTTCTTC
TRBJ2-1 TRBV12-3/TRBV12-4 . . CARNSRNPRFF TGTGCCAGGAATTCCCGGAACCCTAGGTTCTTC
TRBJ2-7 TRBV28 . . CASSLRREAYEQYF TGTGCCAGCAGTTTAAGGAGGGAGGCCTACGAGCAGTACTTC
TRBJ1-4 TRBV6-5 . TRBD1 CASTPTQGAGEKLFF TGTGCCAGCACCCCTACCCAGGGGGCTGGGGAAAAACTGTTTTTT
TRBJ2-3 TRBV6-6 many TRBD2 CASSPRTWERASGRIPQLTDTQYF TGTGCCAGCAGTCCCAGGACCTGGGAACGGGCTAGCGGGAGAATCCCTCAGCTCACAGATACGCAGTATTTT
TRBJ2-1 TRBV18 . . CASSQLDSYNEQFF TGTGCCAGCTCACAGCTAGACTCCTACAATGAGCAGTTCTTC
TRBJ2-7 TRBV19 . TRBD1 CASSIQGAYEQYF TGTGCCAGTAGTATACAGGGGGCCTACGAGCAGTACTTC
TRBJ1-5 TRBV28 . . CASSRFSNQPQHF TGTGCCAGCAGTCGTTTTAGCAATCAGCCCCAGCATTTT
TRBJ2-1 TRBV6-5 . TRBD2 CASSSSGRAVKFF TGTGCCAGCAGTTCTAGCGGGAGGGCCGTAAAGTTCTTC
TRBJ1-1 TRBV5-1 once . CASSLVRGNTEAFF TGCGCCAGCAGCTTGGTTAGAGGGAACACTGAAGCTTTCTTT
TRBJ1-3 TRBV4-2 . . CASSQIRRENAIYF TGTGCCAGCAGCCAAATCCGCCGCGAAAACGCCATATATTTT
TRBJ2-7 TRBV28 . . CASSSTSGNYEQYF TGTGCCAGCAGTTCTACTTCAGGAAACTACGAGCAGTACTTC
TRBJ2-2 TRBV4-2 . TRBD2 CASRFQREGTGELFF TGTGCCAGCAGGTTCCAGCGGGAGGGTACCGGGGAGCTGTTTTTT
TRBJ1-1 TRBV11-3 . . CASSLEGGTEAFF TGTGCCAGCAGCTTAGAGGGGGGAACTGAAGCTTTCTTT
TRBJ2-5 TRBV5-1 . . CASSFSGSGRETQYF TGCGCCAGCAGCTTTTCCGGGAGCGGAAGAGAGACCCAGTACTTC
TRBJ2-1 TRBV19 . . CASTRRISSYNEQFF TGTGCCAGTACCCGCCGGATTAGCTCCTACAATGAGCAGTTCTTC
TRBJ2-1 TRBV6-4 . . CASSDRAENEQFF TGTGCCAGCAGTGACAGGGCTGAAAATGAGCAGTTCTTC
TRBJ2-2 TRBV7-9 . . CASSFGVNTGELFF TGTGCCAGCAGCTTCGGGGTGAACACCGGGGAGCTGTTTTTT
TRBJ1-1 TRBV7-9 . . CASSAQLNTEAFF TGTGCCAGCAGCGCACAGTTGAACACTGAAGCTTTCTTT
TRBJ2-2 TRBV12-3/TRBV12-4 . . CASRRTGELFF TGTGCCAGCAGGAGAACCGGGGAGCTGTTTTTT
TRBJ1-5 TRBV27 . . CASSHTTFGNQPQHF TGTGCCAGCAGTCACACAACGTTTGGAAATCAGCCCCAGCATTTT
TRBJ1-1 TRBV19 . TRBD1 CASSILAGGRFRSTEAFF TGTGCCAGTAGTATTTTGGCAGGGGGTAGGTTTCGGAGCACTGAAGCTTTCTTT
TRBJ2-3 TRBV27 . TRBD2 CASSLTTSGRSTQYF TGTGCCAGCAGTTTAACGACTAGCGGGAGGAGTACGCAGTATTTT
TRBJ2-5 TRBV15 . . CATSRVESLQETQYF TGTGCCACCAGCAGAGTTGAGTCGTTGCAAGAGACCCAGTACTTC
TRBJ2-5 TRBV11-2 . . CASSLGGKETQYF TGTGCCAGCAGCTTAGGGGGAAAGGAGACCCAGTACTTC
TRBJ2-7 TRBV27 . . CASSLAQGAAERYF TGTGCCAGCAGTTTGGCCCAAGGAGCCGCCGAGAGGTACTTC
TRBJ1-6 TRBV3-1/TRBV3-2 . . CASSPGPISPLHF TGTGCCAGCAGCCCGGGACCCATTTCACCCCTCCACTTT
TRBJ2-6 TRBV15 . TRBD1 CATSRDLPGQGSGANVLTF TGTGCCACCAGCAGAGATCTTCCTGGACAGGGCTCTGGGGCCAACGTCCTGACTTTC
TRBJ2-7 TRBV19 once TRBD2 CASSGRLAGEGEQYF TGTGCCAGTAGCGGCCGACTAGCGGGAGAAGGTGAGCAGTACTTC
TRBJ2-1 TRBV4-2 . . CASSQETSSYNEQFF TGTGCCAGCAGCCAAGAAACTAGCTCCTACAATGAGCAGTTCTTC
TRBJ2-7 TRBV9 . . CASSVDSGHSYEQYF TGTGCCAGCAGCGTAGATAGCGGACACTCCTACGAGCAGTACTTC
TRBJ2-1 TRBV6-2/TRBV6-3 . . CASSYTHPNEQFF TGTGCCAGCAGTTACACCCACCCAAATGAGCAGTTCTTC
TRBJ2-2 TRBV9 many . CASSVDGFTGELFF TGTGCCAGCAGCGTAGATGGGTTCACCGGGGAGCTGTTTTTT
TRBJ2-3 TRBV9 . . CASSVGGHTQYF TGTGCCAGCAGCGTTGGGGGGCACACGCAGTATTTT
TRBJ2-1 TRBV7-3 . . CASSYDIVGEQFF TGTGCCAGCAGCTACGACATTGTGGGTGAGCAGTTCTTC
TRBJ1-2 TRBV7-3 once . CASSSSGTLNYGYTF TGTGCCAGCAGCTCCTCCGGGACACTAAACTATGGCTACACCTTC
TRBJ1-2 TRBV6-2/TRBV6-3 . . CASSSRVANYGYTF TGTGCCAGCAGTTCCAGGGTAGCTAACTATGGCTACACCTTC
TRBJ2-7 TRBV4-3 . . CASSQGLMDEQYF TGCGCCAGCAGCCAGGGACTTATGGACGAGCAGTACTTC